The TCR beta chain under discussion was sequenced for a study of CD8+ T cells in alopecia areata. Looking at the study overall: Dosing spanned 6 to 18 months on tofacitinib, then 6 months off drug.

Individuals with alopecia areata gave both lesional scalp punch biopsies and peripheral blood for collection. CD4+ and CD8+ T cells were sorted from PBMCs stained for CD3, CD4 and CD8. Trimming took off 4 bases at V and 0 bases at J, with 19 bases between the two ends. CDR3 size: 19 residues. The germline V gene encodes CDR1 KGHSH and CDR2 LQKENI. RNA was extracted and reverse transcribed into cDNA as the sequencing template. Clones were sequenced by immunoSEQ multiplex PCR, and TCRdb holds only the in-frame ones, with some missing. This sample has over 150,000 clones; about 63% occur once, and the top ten carry roughly 14%.

The V and J genes are TRBV18 and TRBJ2-6, with D tentatively TRBD1 or TRBD2 (8 bases each). This specimen consisted of CD4+ T cells sorted from blood, obtained at week 0. This TCR came from a human donor with alopecia areata. CDR3 in amino acids: CASSLYRQGTSSGANVLTF. The CDR3 DNA follows: TGTGCCAGCTCACTTTACAGACAGGGGACTAGCTCTGGGGCCAACGTCCTGACTTTC.